The subject of this entry is one T cell receptor (beta chain). The entry originates in a study of blood T cell repertoires in COVID-19. Turning to the study itself: From T cells, B-cell-depleted T cells, or PBMCs came the material, which was cDNA or gDNA.

CDR3 length: 13 residues. Germline V gene sequence: CDR1 GTSNPN, CDR2 SVGIG (reference sequence). J was trimmed by 7 bases and V by 6 bases; bases with no gene match: 6. Here immunoSEQ multiplex PCR was the method, and the copy in TCRdb shows in-frame clones only, minus some. The sample has about 160,000 clones; approximately 84% are singletons. The origin of this receptor is an elderly woman with acute or convalescent COVID-19. This chain links TRBV30 with TRBJ1-4; 9 bases agree with TRBD1. Specimen: peripheral blood. The CDR3, as DNA: TGTGCCTGCCAGACAGGGGGATTTGAAAAACTGTTTTTT. Amino acid sequence: CACQTGGFEKLFF.